Listed below are T cell receptor beta chains from one sample, sequenced in a study of response to subunit inactivated influenza vaccine. Each CDR3 protein is one row after TCRdb ran MiXCR on the RT-PCR reads. The sample comprises 500,000 or so distinct CDR3 sequences, approximately 15% of which are singletons, and about 3% rests with the top ten. The source material was CD4+ T cells sorted from PBMCs, sampled roughly 24 months after vaccination. The source of these receptors is a man between 45 and 75 years old who received an inactivated influenza vaccine. CDR3s include the opening cysteine and the closing phenylalanine or tryptophan. Fields, in order: V gene, D gene, J gene, CDR3 protein. A D gene is named only where the DNA matches it firmly.

v_call: TRBV14
d_call: -
j_call: TRBJ2-5
cdr3_aa: CASSQDLGRGLEKETQYF

v_call: TRBV28
d_call: -
j_call: TRBJ2-2
cdr3_aa: CASSLWRNNTGELFF

v_call: TRBV5-1
d_call: -
j_call: TRBJ2-7
cdr3_aa: CASSLESGFKLEQYF

v_call: TRBV9
d_call: -
j_call: TRBJ1-3
cdr3_aa: CASSVGYSSGNTIYF

v_call: TRBV20-1
d_call: -
j_call: TRBJ2-1
cdr3_aa: CSAGRGVSYNEQFF

v_call: TRBV20-1
d_call: -
j_call: TRBJ2-1
cdr3_aa: CSARVQGAGPWNEQFF

v_call: TRBV4-3
d_call: -
j_call: TRBJ2-1
cdr3_aa: CASSQDMAAPTTLHSNEQFF

v_call: TRBV6-1
d_call: -
j_call: TRBJ1-2
cdr3_aa: CASNDDGIRGYGYTF

v_call: TRBV7-9
d_call: TRBD1
j_call: TRBJ1-1
cdr3_aa: CASGQEMNTEAFF

v_call: TRBV29-1
d_call: TRBD1
j_call: TRBJ2-7
cdr3_aa: CSVAPDRAEQYF

v_call: TRBV10-3
d_call: TRBD1
j_call: TRBJ2-7
cdr3_aa: CATGTGERSHEQYF

v_call: TRBV20-1
d_call: -
j_call: TRBJ2-3
cdr3_aa: CSARDHRDPKRDTQYF

v_call: TRBV10-3
d_call: TRBD2
j_call: TRBJ2-3
cdr3_aa: CAISASGRDTQYF

v_call: TRBV3-1
d_call: -
j_call: TRBJ2-3
cdr3_aa: CASRPRGQSTDTQYF

v_call: TRBV20-1
d_call: -
j_call: TRBJ1-5
cdr3_aa: CSARALQENQPQHF

v_call: TRBV27
d_call: -
j_call: TRBJ2-2
cdr3_aa: CASSFLQGGTGELFF

v_call: TRBV12-3/TRBV12-4
d_call: -
j_call: TRBJ1-5
cdr3_aa: CASSLAGRAGEPQHF

v_call: TRBV12-3/TRBV12-4
d_call: -
j_call: TRBJ2-2
cdr3_aa: CASSLPALMAGELFF

v_call: TRBV28
d_call: -
j_call: TRBJ1-4
cdr3_aa: CASSMGAPGEKLFF

v_call: TRBV4-3
d_call: -
j_call: TRBJ2-4
cdr3_aa: CASPLLIGAKNIQYF

v_call: TRBV20-1
d_call: TRBD1
j_call: TRBJ1-1
cdr3_aa: CSARAGRQGVRTEAFF

v_call: TRBV11-2
d_call: -
j_call: TRBJ2-7
cdr3_aa: CASSLGESDTWLYEQYF

v_call: TRBV14
d_call: -
j_call: TRBJ2-3
cdr3_aa: CASSQVLEARDTQYF

v_call: TRBV10-2
d_call: TRBD1
j_call: TRBJ2-7
cdr3_aa: CASSVHRGAVYEQYF

v_call: TRBV4-3
d_call: TRBD2
j_call: TRBJ2-3
cdr3_aa: CASSQDVTSGVIYF

v_call: TRBV5-8
d_call: TRBD2
j_call: TRBJ2-5
cdr3_aa: CASSTGTSGRNWETQYF

v_call: TRBV20-1
d_call: TRBD2
j_call: TRBJ2-1
cdr3_aa: CSATPGLAGERNNEQFF

v_call: TRBV13
d_call: TRBD2
j_call: TRBJ2-7
cdr3_aa: CASRAGTSGFTGEQYF

v_call: TRBV29-1
d_call: TRBD2
j_call: TRBJ2-3
cdr3_aa: CSISKRLAGATDTQYF

v_call: TRBV4-2
d_call: -
j_call: TRBJ2-5
cdr3_aa: CASSREQGGRETQYF

v_call: TRBV4-2
d_call: -
j_call: TRBJ1-1
cdr3_aa: CASSPRPGTLNTEAFF

v_call: TRBV20-1
d_call: TRBD2
j_call: TRBJ2-3
cdr3_aa: CSAGLAGRTDTQYF

v_call: TRBV20-1
d_call: -
j_call: TRBJ2-2
cdr3_aa: CSARAGPLGELFF

v_call: TRBV3-1
d_call: TRBD1
j_call: TRBJ2-2
cdr3_aa: CASSLQRGPGELFF

v_call: TRBV7-9
d_call: TRBD2
j_call: TRBJ2-3
cdr3_aa: CASSFKRGPTDTQYF

v_call: TRBV19
d_call: -
j_call: TRBJ2-2
cdr3_aa: CASSNGANTGELFF

v_call: TRBV9
d_call: TRBD2
j_call: TRBJ2-7
cdr3_aa: CASSGGREYYEQYF

v_call: TRBV5-4
d_call: -
j_call: TRBJ2-1
cdr3_aa: CASEDRYNEQFF

v_call: TRBV7-9
d_call: -
j_call: TRBJ2-1
cdr3_aa: CASSLGIRSLVNEQFF